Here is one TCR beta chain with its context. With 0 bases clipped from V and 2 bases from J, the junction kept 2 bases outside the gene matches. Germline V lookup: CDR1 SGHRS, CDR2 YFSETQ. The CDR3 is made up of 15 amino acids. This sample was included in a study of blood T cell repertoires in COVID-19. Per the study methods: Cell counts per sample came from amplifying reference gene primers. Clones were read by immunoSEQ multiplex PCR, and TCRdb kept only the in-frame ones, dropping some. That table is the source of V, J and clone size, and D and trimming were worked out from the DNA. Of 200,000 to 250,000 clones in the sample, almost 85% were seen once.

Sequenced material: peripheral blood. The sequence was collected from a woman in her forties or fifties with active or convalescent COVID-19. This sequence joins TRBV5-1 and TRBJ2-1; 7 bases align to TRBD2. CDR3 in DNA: TGCGCCAGCAGCTTGGGCGGGGGAGCCTACAATGAGCAGTTCTTC. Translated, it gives CASSLGGGAYNEQFF.